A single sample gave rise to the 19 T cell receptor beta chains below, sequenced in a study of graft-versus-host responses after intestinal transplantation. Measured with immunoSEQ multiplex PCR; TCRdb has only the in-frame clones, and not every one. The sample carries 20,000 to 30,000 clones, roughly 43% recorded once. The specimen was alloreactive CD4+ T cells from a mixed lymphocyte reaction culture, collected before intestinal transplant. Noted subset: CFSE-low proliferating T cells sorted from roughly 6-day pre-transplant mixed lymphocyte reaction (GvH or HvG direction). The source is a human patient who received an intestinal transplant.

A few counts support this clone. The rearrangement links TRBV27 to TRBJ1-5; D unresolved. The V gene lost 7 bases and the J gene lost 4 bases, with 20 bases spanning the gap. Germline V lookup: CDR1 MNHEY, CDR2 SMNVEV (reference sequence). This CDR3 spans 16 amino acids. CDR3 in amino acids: CASMGSDGVGNQPQHF. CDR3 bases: TGTGCCAGCATGGGATCGGACGGGGTGGGGAATCAGCCCCAGCATTTT.

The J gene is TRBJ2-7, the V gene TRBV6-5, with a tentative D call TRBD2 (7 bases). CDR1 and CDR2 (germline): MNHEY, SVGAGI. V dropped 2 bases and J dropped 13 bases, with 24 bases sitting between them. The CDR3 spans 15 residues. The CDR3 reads CASSYLSGGGGGYYF. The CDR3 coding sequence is TGTGCCAGCAGTTACCTCTCCGGAGGGGGGGGCGGTTACTACTTC.

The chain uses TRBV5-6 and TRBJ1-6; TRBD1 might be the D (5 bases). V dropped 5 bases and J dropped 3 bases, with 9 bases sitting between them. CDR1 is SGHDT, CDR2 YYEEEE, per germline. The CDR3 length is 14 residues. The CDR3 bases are TGTGCCAGCAGGGAGCAGGGCTATAATTCACCCCTCCACTTT. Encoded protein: CASREQGYNSPLHF.

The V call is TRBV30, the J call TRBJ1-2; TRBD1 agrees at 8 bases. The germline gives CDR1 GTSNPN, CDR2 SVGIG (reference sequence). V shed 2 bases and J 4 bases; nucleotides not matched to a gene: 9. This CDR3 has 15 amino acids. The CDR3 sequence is CAWSRTGTGVYGYTF. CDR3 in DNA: TGTGCCTGGAGTCGGACGGGGACAGGAGTCTATGGCTACACCTTC.

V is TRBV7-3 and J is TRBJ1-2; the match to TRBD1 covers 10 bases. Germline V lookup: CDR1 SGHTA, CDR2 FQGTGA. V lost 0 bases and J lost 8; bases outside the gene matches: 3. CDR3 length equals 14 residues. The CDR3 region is CASSLTGTGVGYTF. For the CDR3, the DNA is TGTGCCAGCAGCTTAACGGGGACAGGGGTCGGCTACACCTTC.

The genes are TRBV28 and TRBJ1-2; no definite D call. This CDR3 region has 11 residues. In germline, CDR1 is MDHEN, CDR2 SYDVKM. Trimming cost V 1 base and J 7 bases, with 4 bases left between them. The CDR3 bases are TGTGCCAGCAGTTTATACACTGGCTACACCTTC. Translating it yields CASSLYTGYTF.

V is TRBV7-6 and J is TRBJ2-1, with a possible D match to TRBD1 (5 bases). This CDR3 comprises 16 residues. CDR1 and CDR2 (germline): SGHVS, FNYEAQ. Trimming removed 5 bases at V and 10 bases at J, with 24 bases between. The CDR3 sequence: CASSRTDTNTGPEQFF. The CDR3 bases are TGTGCCAGCAGCCGAACGGACACAAATACGGGCCCCGAGCAGTTCTTC.

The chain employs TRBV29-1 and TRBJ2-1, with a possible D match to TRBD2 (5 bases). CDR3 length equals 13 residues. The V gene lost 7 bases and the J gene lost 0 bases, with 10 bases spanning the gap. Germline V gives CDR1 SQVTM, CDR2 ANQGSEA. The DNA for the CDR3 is TGCAGCGCCGATACTAGCTCCTACAATGAGCAGTTCTTC. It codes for CSADTSSYNEQFF.

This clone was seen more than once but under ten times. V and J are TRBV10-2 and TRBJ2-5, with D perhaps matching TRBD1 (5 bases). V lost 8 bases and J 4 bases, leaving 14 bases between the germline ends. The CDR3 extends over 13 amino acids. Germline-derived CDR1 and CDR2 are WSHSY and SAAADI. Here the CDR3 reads CASSGWTAETQYF. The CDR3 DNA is TGCGCCAGCTCAGGGTGGACGGCAGAGACCCAGTACTTC.

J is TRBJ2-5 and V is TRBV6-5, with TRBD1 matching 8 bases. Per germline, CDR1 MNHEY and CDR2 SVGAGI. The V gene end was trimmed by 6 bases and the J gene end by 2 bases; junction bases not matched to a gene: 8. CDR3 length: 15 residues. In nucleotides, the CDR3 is TGTGCCAGCAGGCGATACAGGGGGTGGCAAGAGACCCAGTACTTC. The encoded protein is CASRRYRGWQETQYF.

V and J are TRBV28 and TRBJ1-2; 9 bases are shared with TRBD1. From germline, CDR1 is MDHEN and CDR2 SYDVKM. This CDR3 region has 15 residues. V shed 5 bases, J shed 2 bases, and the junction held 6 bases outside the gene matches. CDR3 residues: CASSGGGTGNYGYTF. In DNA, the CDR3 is TGTGCCAGCAGTGGGGGGGGGACAGGGAACTATGGCTACACCTTC.

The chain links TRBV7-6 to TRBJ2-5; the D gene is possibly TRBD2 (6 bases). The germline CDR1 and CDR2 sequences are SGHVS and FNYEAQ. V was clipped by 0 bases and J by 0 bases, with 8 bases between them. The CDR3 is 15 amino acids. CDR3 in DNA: TGTGCCAGCAGCTTAGCGGCGGGGAACCAAGAGACCCAGTACTTC. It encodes CASSLAAGNQETQYF.

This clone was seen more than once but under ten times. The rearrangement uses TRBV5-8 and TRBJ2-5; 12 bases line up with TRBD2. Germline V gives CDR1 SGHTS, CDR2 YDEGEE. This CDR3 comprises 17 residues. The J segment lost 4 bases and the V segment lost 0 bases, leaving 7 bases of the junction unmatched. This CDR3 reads CASSLGASGGARETQYF. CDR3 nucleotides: TGTGCCAGCAGCTTGGGGGCTAGCGGGGGGGCCCGAGAGACCCAGTACTTC.

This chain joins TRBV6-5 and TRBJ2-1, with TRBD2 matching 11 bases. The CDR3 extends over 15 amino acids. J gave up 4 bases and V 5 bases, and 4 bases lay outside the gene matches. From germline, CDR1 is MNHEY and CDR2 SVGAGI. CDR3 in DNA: TGTGCCAGCAGTCCGGGACTAGCGGATTACAATGAGCAGTTCTTC. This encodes CASSPGLADYNEQFF.

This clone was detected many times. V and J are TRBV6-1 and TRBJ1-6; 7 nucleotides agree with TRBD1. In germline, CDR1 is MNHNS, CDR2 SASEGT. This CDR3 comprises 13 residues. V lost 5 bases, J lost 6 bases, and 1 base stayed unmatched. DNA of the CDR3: TGTGCCAGCAGTAGGGGGCTTAATTCACCCCTCCACTTT. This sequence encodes CASSRGLNSPLHF.

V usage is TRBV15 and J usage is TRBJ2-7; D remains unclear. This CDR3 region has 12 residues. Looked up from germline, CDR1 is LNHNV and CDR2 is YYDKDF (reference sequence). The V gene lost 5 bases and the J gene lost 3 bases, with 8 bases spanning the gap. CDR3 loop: CATSPSGYEQYF. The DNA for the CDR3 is TGTGCCACCAGCCCGAGTGGCTACGAGCAGTACTTC.

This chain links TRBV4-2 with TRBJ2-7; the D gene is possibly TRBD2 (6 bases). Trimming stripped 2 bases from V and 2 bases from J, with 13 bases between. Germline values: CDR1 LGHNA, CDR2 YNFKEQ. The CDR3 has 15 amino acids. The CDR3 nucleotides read TGTGCCAGCAGCCAACTGCTAGCGATTACCTACGAGCAGTACTTC. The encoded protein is CASSQLLAITYEQYF.

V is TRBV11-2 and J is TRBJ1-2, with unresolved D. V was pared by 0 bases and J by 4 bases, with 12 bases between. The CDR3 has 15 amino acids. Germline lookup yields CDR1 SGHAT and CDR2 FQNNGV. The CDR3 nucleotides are TGTGCCAGCAGCTTAGAGTGGGAGGCCTCCTATGGCTACACCTTC. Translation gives CASSLEWEASYGYTF.

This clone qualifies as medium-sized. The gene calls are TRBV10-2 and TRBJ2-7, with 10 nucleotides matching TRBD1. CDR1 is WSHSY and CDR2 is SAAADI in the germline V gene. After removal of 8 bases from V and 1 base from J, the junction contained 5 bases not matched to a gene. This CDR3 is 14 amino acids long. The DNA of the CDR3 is TGCGCCAGCGGACCGGGACAGGGGTCCTACGAGCAGTACTTC. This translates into CASGPGQGSYEQYF.